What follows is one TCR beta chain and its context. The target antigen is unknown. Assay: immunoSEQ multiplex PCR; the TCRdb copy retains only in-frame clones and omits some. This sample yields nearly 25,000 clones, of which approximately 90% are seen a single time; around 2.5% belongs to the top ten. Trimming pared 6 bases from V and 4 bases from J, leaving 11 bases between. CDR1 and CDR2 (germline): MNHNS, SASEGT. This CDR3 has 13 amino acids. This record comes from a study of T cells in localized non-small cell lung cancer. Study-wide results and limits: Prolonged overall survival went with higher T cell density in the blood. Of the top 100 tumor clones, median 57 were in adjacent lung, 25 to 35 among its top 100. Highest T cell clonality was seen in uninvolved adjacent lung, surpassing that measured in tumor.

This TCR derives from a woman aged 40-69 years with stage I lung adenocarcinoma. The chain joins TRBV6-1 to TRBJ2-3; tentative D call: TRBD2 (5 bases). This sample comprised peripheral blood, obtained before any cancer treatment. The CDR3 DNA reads TGTGCCAGCAGGAGCATCGGGGCAGATACGCAGTATTTT. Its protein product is CASRSIGADTQYF.